These 22 T cell receptor beta chains came from one sample sequenced in a study of T cells in Graves' hyperthyroidism and ophthalmopathy. It was RNA transcripts that yielded the amplified TCR beta CDR3 regions. During a first-round RT-PCR of the TCR CDR3, the HTBI primer set was used. A single record per CDR3 protein comes from TCRdb applying MiXCR to the multiplex PCR reads. Of some 150,000 distinct CDR3 sequences in the sample, approximately 24% were seen once. Source material: blood. All receptors derive from a woman in her fifties or sixties with Graves' hyperthyroidism that later progressed to Graves' ophthalmopathy.

In this sample, this clonotype turned up many times. V usage is TRBV5-1 and J usage is TRBJ2-3; D gene uncertain. Germline V CDR1 and CDR2: SGHRS, YFSETQ. V dropped 0 bases and J dropped 0 bases, with 8 bases sitting between them. This CDR3 spans 15 amino acids. CDR3 coding DNA: TGCGCCAGCAGCTTGGGTGGTGCTAGCACAGATACGCAGTATTTT. It encodes CASSLGGASTDTQYF.

This clonotype was seen many times. The chain carries TRBV12-3 or TRBV12-4 and TRBJ1-1; no clear D gene. V dropped 6 bases and J dropped 0 bases, with 14 bases sitting between them. This CDR3 is 15 amino acids long. The CDR3 region is CASRRLAAVNTEAFF. The CDR3 DNA is TGTGCCAGCAGGAGACTCGCCGCAGTGAACACTGAAGCTTTCTTT.

This clonotype was detected only a few times. This chain links TRBV14 with TRBJ2-1; TRBD2 might be the D (5 bases). V dropped 5 bases and J dropped 3 bases, with 20 bases sitting between them. The germline V gene encodes CDR1 SGHDN and CDR2 FVKESK. The CDR3 sequence is 17 residues long. CDR3 DNA: TGTGCCAGCAGCTTCCTAGCAGAAGAGAAGGGCTACAATGAGCAGTTCTTC. It encodes CASSFLAEEKGYNEQFF.

This rearrangement joins TRBV4-1 to TRBJ1-4; D is possibly TRBD1 (5 bases). The CDR3 has 16 residues. V shed 4 bases and J shed 8 bases, with 20 bases lying between them. From germline, CDR1 is MGHRA and CDR2 YSYEKL. CDR3 residues: CASSRESGTLREKLFF. CDR3 in DNA: TGCGCCAGCAGCCGCGAAAGTGGGACCCTTAGGGAAAAACTGTTTTTT.

This chain links TRBV5-1 with TRBJ2-2; 9 bases fit TRBD2. The CDR3 has 14 amino acids. Trimming at V came to 0 bases and at J to 9 bases, leaving 3 bases not matched to a gene. Germline V gene sequence: CDR1 SGHRS, CDR2 YFSETQ. CDR3 DNA sequence: TGCGCCAGCAGCTTGGTTAGCGGGGGCAGGGAGCTGTTTTTT. Amino acid sequence: CASSLVSGGRELFF.

In its sample, this clonotype was seen a few times. The rearrangement links TRBV14 to TRBJ2-7; D perhaps matches TRBD2 (6 bases). Between the trimmed V and J ends, which lost 4 bases and 2 bases, there was a span of 15 bases. This CDR3 comprises 15 residues. Per the germline V gene, CDR1 is SGHDN and CDR2 is FVKESK. The CDR3 loop reads CASSRHTPGAYEQYF. The CDR3 bases are TGTGCCAGCAGCCGCCACACTCCGGGGGCCTACGAGCAGTACTTC. The entire variable domain, with the rest obtained from reference TRBV14 and TRBJ2-7, is as follows: EAGVTQFPSHSVIEKGQTVTLRCDPISGHDNLYWYRRVMGKEIKFLLHFVKESKQDESGMPNNRFLAERTGGTYSTLKVQPAELEDSGVYFCASSRHTPGAYEQYFGPGTRLTVT.

This clonotype was counted between two and nine times. This chain links TRBV19 with TRBJ1-5, with 9 bases matching TRBD1. This CDR3 has 17 amino acids. J was trimmed by 4 bases and V by 7 bases; bases with no gene match: 14. CDR1 LNHDA and CDR2 SQIVND come from the germline V gene (reference sequence). The chain's CDR3 is CASKYRTQGARNQPQHF. Written as DNA, the CDR3 is TGTGCCAGTAAATATCGAACACAGGGGGCCAGGAATCAGCCCCAGCATTTT.

The chain joins TRBV28 to TRBJ2-3; D might be TRBD2 (5 bases). The CDR3 length is 16 residues. V gave up 5 bases and J gave up 4 bases, with 19 bases separating them. Germline CDR1 MDHEN, CDR2 SYDVKM. The CDR3 is CASSPRLVLVSDTQYF. The CDR3 region has the DNA TGTGCCAGCAGTCCGCGCCTGGTACTAGTTTCAGATACGCAGTATTTT. Variable domain in full (rest from reference TRBV28 and TRBJ2-3): DVKVTQSSRYLVKRTGEKVFLECVQDMDHENMFWYRQDPGLGLRLIYFSYDVKMKEKGDIPEGYSVSREKKERFSLILESASTNQTSMYLCASSPRLVLVSDTQYFGPGTRLTVL.

This clonotype was counted between two and nine times. CDR3 in amino acids: CATSRGTGFKGPSGELFF. CDR3 sequence (DNA): TGTGCCACCAGCAGAGGGACAGGCTTTAAGGGGCCCTCCGGGGAGCTGTTTTTT. J is TRBJ2-2 and V is TRBV15, with TRBD1 identical over 7 bases. Germline lookup yields CDR1 LNHNV and CDR2 YYDKDF (reference sequence). Unmatched junction bases numbered 14, after V lost 1 base and J lost 6 bases. This CDR3 contains 18 residues.

This clonotype showed up just a few times. Without the conserved terminal phenylalanine or tryptophan, this CDR3 likely stems from a read error. The V gene is TRBV12-3 or TRBV12-4, the J gene TRBJ1-5; D gene uncertain. The V end was cut by 5 bases, the J end by 3 bases, with 11 bases between. The CDR3 extends over 14 amino acids. CDR3 nucleotide sequence: TGTGCCAGCAGTCGAGGCCACAACAATCAGCCCCAGCATTCT. It specifies CASSRGHNNQPQHS.

This clonotype was seen ten or more times. This chain uses TRBV7-6 with TRBJ2-1, with TRBD2 matching 8 bases. CDR1 is SGHVS and CDR2 is FNYEAQ in the germline V gene. This CDR3 spans 15 amino acids. V lost 0 bases and J lost 9; bases outside the gene matches: 7. This chain's CDR3 is CASSLAAGGLFEQFF. In nucleotides, the CDR3 is TGTGCCAGCAGCTTAGCGGCGGGAGGTCTCTTTGAGCAGTTCTTC.

Points on this clonotype: A much more abundant neighbour one base away suggests this may be a read error. This chain uses TRBV12-3 or TRBV12-4 with TRBJ1-5; weak D call: TRBD1 (5 bases). The CDR3 is made up of 15 amino acids. CDR3 in amino acids: CANSYRGDWGEPQHF. CDR3 bases: TGTGCCAACAGTTACCGCGGAGACTGGGGGGAGCCCCAGCATTTT.

Comment on this clonotype: A clone one base away is much larger, so this may be a read error. The rearrangement joins TRBV2 to TRBJ2-3; D possibly matches TRBD1 or TRBD2 (5 bases each). Germline V gene sequence: CDR1 SNHLY, CDR2 FYNNEI. Trimming stripped 5 bases from V and 5 bases from J, with 17 bases between. This CDR3 spans 15 amino acids. In DNA form, the CDR3 reads TGTGCCAGCAGTCCCGGGGCAGGGTTCGGAGATACGCAGTATTTT. Its protein is CASSPGAGFGDTQYF.

This clonotype occurred many times. This sequence joins TRBV20-1 and TRBJ2-2, with 8 nucleotides matching TRBD2. This CDR3 contains 14 residues. The V and J ends lost 3 bases and 5 bases, in that order; junction bases with no gene match: 5. Germline V lookup: CDR1 DFQATT, CDR2 SNEGSKA (reference sequence). CDR3 nucleotide sequence: TGCAGTGCTAGGAAGAGCGGGAGAACCGGGGAGCTGTTTTTT. This gives the protein CSARKSGRTGELFF.

This clonotype was detected ten times or more. The gene calls are TRBV5-1 and TRBJ2-1; D might be TRBD1 (7 bases). The CDR3 covers 16 residues. Trimming took 4 bases from V and 6 from J, leaving 20 bases between them. From germline, CDR1 is SGHRS and CDR2 YFSETQ. The CDR3 coding sequence is TGCGCCAGCAGCACCGCAGGGGGGTCTACAGGCAATGAGCAGTTCTTC. It specifies CASSTAGGSTGNEQFF.

The V call is TRBV10-3, the J call TRBJ1-1, with 7 nucleotides matching TRBD1. The V segment lost 4 bases and the J segment 0 bases; nucleotides outside the gene matches: 5. This CDR3 has 15 residues. Germline CDR1 and CDR2: ENHRY and SYGVKD. CDR3 DNA: TGTGCCATCAGTGCGGACAGGAGTTTGAACACTGAAGCTTTCTTT. This codes for CAISADRSLNTEAFF.

The gene calls are TRBV20-1 and TRBJ2-1, with 12 positions matching TRBD2. Germline CDR1 DFQATT, CDR2 SNEGSKA (reference sequence). The CDR3 sequence is 18 residues long. V gave up 4 bases and J gave up 0 bases; unmatched junction bases: 10. This CDR3 is CSATSMRTSGNSYNEQFF. In DNA, the CDR3 is TGCAGTGCTACCTCAATGAGGACTAGCGGGAACTCCTACAATGAGCAGTTCTTC.

This clonotype was observed a few times. This rearrangement joins TRBV27 to TRBJ1-1, with TRBD1 as a possible D gene (6 bases). The CDR3 consists of 14 residues. Trimming pared 3 bases from V and 5 bases from J, leaving 13 bases between. CDR1 is MNHEY and CDR2 is SMNVEV in the germline V gene (reference sequence). The chain's CDR3 is CASSLGAGRTEAFF. The CDR3 bases are TGTGCCAGCAGTTTGGGGGCAGGGAGGACTGAAGCTTTCTTT.

CDR3 amino acids: CASSIALWGTDTGELFF. CDR3 bases: TGTGCCAGTAGTATAGCCCTTTGGGGGACGGACACCGGGGAGCTGTTTTTT. The chain has TRBV19 and TRBJ2-2; D might be TRBD1 or TRBD2, each matching 5 bases. V gave up 1 base and J gave up 3 bases, with 15 bases separating them. The CDR3 consists of 17 residues. Germline-derived CDR1 and CDR2 are LNHDA and SQIVND (reference sequence).

The V and J genes are TRBV7-2 and TRBJ1-6; D gene uncertain. Trimming cost V 6 bases and J 7 bases, with 13 bases left between them. Germline V CDR1 and CDR2: SGHTA, FQGNSA. The CDR3 has 14 residues. The CDR3 DNA follows: TGTGCCAGCAGTTTACGACCGACCAATTCACCCCTCCACTTT. Translating it yields CASSLRPTNSPLHF.

This chain connects TRBV11-2 to TRBJ2-7; TRBD2 matches 9 bases. Per germline, CDR1 SGHAT and CDR2 FQNNGV. CDR3 size: 15 residues. Trimming removed 5 bases from V and 3 bases from J; junction bases left unmatched: 8. CDR3 sequence reads: CASSLAASGVYEQYF. Here the CDR3 DNA reads TGTGCCAGCAGCCTAGCGGCTAGCGGGGTCTACGAGCAGTACTTC.

The chain uses TRBV19 and TRBJ1-4, with 7 bases identical to TRBD1. Germline lookup yields CDR1 LNHDA and CDR2 SQIVND (reference sequence). CDR3 length: 15 residues. Germline trimming cut 6 bases from V and 7 bases from J; bases unmatched to any gene: 11. The CDR3 nucleotides are TGTGCCAGTAGCGCTTCAGGGGGATTTCGTGAAAAACTGTTTTTT. Protein sequence: CASSASGGFREKLFF.